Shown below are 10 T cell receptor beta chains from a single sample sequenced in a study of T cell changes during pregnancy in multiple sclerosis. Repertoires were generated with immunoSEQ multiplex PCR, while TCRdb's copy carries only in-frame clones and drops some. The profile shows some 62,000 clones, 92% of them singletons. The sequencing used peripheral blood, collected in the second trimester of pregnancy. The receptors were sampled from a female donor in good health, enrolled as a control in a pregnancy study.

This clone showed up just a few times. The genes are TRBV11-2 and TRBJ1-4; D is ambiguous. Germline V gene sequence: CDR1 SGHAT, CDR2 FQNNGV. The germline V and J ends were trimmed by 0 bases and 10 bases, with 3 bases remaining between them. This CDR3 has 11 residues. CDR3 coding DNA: TGTGCCAGCAGCTTAGACGTAAAACTGTTTTTT. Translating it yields CASSLDVKLFF.

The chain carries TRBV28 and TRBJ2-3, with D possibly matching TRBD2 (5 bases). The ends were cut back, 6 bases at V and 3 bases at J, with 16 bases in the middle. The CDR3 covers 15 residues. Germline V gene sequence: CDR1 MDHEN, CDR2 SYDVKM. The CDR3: CASRPGSAGTDTQYF. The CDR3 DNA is TGTGCCAGCAGGCCCGGAAGTGCGGGTACAGATACGCAGTATTTT.

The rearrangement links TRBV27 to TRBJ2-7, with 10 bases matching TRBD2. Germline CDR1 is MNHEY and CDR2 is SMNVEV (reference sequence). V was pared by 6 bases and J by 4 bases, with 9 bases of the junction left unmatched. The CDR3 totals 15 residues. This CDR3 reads CASRIAGGPAYEQYF. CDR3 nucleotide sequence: TGTGCCAGCAGGATAGCGGGAGGACCTGCTTACGAGCAGTACTTC.

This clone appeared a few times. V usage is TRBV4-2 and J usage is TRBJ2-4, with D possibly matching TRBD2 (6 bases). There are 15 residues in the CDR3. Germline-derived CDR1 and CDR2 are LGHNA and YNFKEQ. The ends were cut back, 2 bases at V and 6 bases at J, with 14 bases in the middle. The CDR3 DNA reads TGTGCCAGCAGCCAACAGGAGGGAAGTGGAAACATTCAGTACTTC. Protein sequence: CASSQQEGSGNIQYF.

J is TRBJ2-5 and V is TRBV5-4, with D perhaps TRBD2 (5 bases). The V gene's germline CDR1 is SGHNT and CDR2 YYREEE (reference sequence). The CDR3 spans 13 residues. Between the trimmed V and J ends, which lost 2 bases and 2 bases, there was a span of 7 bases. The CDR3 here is CASSFRGQETQYF. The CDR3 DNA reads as TGTGCCAGCAGCTTCCGGGGACAAGAGACCCAGTACTTC.

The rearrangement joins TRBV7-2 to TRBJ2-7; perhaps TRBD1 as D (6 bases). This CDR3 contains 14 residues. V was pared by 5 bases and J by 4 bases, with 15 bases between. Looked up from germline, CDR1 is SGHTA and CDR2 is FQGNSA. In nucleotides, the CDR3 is TGTGCCAGCAGCCCAGGGGTGGGGGAGTACGAGCAGTACTTC. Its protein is CASSPGVGEYEQYF.

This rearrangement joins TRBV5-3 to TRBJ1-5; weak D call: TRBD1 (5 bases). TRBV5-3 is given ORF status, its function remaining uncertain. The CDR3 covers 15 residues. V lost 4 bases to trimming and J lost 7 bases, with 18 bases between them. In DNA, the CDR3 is TGTGCCAGAAGCAAGCGGGTAGGGGTTCGCCAGCCCCAGCATTTT. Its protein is CARSKRVGVRQPQHF.

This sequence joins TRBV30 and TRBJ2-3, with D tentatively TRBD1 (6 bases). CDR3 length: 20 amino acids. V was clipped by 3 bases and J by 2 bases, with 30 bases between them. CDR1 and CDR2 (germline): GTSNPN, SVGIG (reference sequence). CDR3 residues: CAWRTDHRELTPIFTDTQYF. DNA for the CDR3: TGTGCCTGGAGGACCGACCACAGGGAACTAACCCCTATTTTCACAGATACGCAGTATTTT. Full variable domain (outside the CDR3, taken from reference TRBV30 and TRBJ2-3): SQTIHQWPATLVQPVGSPLSLECTVEGTSNPNLYWYRQAAGRGLQLLFYSVGIGQISSEVPQNLSASRPQDRQFILSSKKLLLSDSGFYLCAWRTDHRELTPIFTDTQYFGPGTRLTVL.

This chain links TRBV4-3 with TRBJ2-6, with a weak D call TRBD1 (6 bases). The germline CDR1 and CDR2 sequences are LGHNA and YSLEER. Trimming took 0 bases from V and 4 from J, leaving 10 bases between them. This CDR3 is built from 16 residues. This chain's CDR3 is CASSQERGYGANVLTF. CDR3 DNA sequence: TGCGCCAGCAGCCAAGAAAGGGGGTACGGGGCCAACGTCCTGACTTTC.

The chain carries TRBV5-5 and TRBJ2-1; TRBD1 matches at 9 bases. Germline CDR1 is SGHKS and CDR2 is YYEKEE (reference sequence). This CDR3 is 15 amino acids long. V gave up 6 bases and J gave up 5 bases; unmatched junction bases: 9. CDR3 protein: CASKNRDRAHNEQFF. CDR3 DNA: TGTGCCAGCAAAAACCGGGACAGGGCCCACAATGAGCAGTTCTTC.